This T cell receptor beta chain was identified during a study of CD8+ T cells in alopecia areata. Study-level background: It was oral tofacitinib, at 5 to 10 mg twice daily, that treated patients received.

From germline, CDR1 is SGHVS and CDR2 FQNEAQ. The CDR3 consists of 17 residues. V was pared by 3 bases and J by 0 bases, with 16 bases between. The treatment: oral pan-JAK inhibitor, 5-10 mg twice daily. A few counts support this clone. Isolated RNA was reverse transcribed into cDNA used as the sequencing template. Measured with immunoSEQ multiplex PCR; TCRdb has only the in-frame clones, and not every one. The sample has 190,000 or so clones, around three fifths seen once. The sequencing here drew on CD8+ T cells sorted from blood, taken at week 24, from a patient treated with tofacitinib. The sequence was collected from a human donor with alopecia areata. The V and J genes are TRBV7-8 and TRBJ2-3; possibly TRBD2 for D (5 bases). The CDR3 DNA reads as TGTGCCAGCAGCTTTGAGGTGGCCACTAGGAGCACAGATACGCAGTATTTT. This sequence encodes CASSFEVATRSTDTQYF. The whole variable domain, filled in from reference TRBV7-8 and TRBJ2-3, reads GAGVSQSPRYKVAKRGQDVALRCDPISGHVSLFWYQQALGQGPEFLTYFQNEAQLDKSGLPSDRFFAERPEGSVSTLKIQRTQQEDSAVYLCASSFEVATRSTDTQYFGPGTRLTVL.